This TCR beta chain originates from a study of T cell changes during pregnancy in multiple sclerosis. Data came from immunoSEQ multiplex PCR; TCRdb stores just in-frame clones and leaves some out. The table has 70,000 to 95,000 clones, about 93% seen once. The CDR3 length is 14 residues. The V gene's germline CDR1 is LNHNV and CDR2 YYDKDF (reference sequence). Trimming removed 3 bases from V and 1 base from J, with 9 bases in between. The sequence derives from a female donor with multiple sclerosis, enrolled in a pregnancy study. The sequencing used peripheral blood, collected in the first trimester of pregnancy. The genes are TRBV15 and TRBJ1-1, with a possible D match to TRBD1 (5 bases). The CDR3 spells CATSRNDRNTEAFF. The CDR3 DNA reads as TGTGCCACCAGCAGGAATGACAGGAACACTGAAGCTTTCTTT.